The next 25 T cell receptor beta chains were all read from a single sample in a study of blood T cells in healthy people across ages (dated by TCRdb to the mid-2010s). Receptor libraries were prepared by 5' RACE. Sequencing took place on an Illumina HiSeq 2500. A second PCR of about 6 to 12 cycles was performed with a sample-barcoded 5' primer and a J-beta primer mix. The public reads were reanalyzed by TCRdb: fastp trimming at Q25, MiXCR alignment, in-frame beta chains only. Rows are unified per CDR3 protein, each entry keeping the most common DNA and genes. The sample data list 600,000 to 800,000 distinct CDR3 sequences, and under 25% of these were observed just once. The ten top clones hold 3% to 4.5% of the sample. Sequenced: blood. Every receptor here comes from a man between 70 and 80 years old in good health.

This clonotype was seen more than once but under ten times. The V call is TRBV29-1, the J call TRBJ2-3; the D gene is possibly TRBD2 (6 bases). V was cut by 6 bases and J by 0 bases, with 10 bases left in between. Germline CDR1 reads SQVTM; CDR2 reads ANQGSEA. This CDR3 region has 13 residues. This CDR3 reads CSVGGPSTDTQYF. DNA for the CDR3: TGCAGCGTCGGAGGGCCAAGCACAGATACGCAGTATTTT.

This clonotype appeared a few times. This CDR3 reads CASSPTRGIDTQYF. CDR3 nucleotides: TGTGCCAGCAGCCCGACTAGGGGGATAGATACGCAGTATTTT. The rearrangement links TRBV6-1 to TRBJ2-3; D tentatively fits TRBD1 or TRBD2 (6 bases each). Germline CDR1 MNHNS, CDR2 SASEGT. The CDR3 totals 14 residues. The V end lost 6 bases, the J end lost 5 bases, and 15 bases lay between the germline ends.

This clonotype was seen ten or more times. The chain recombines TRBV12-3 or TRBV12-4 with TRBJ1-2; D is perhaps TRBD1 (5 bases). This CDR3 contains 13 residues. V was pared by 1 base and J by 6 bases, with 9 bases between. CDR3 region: CASSLGRAHGYTF. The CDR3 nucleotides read TGTGCCAGCAGTTTAGGCAGGGCGCATGGCTACACCTTC.

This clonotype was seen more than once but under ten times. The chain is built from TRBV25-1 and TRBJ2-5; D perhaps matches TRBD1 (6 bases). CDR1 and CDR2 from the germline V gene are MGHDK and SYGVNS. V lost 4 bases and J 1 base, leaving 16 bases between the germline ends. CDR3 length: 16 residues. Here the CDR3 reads CASSGGPGGLQETQYF. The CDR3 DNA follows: TGTGCCAGCAGTGGGGGGCCCGGAGGACTCCAAGAGACCCAGTACTTC. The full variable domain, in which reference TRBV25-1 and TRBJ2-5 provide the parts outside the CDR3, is EADIYQTPRYLVIGTGKKITLECSQTMGHDKMYWYQQDPGMELHLIHYSYGVNSTEKGDLSSESTVSRIRTEHFPLTLESARPSHTSQYLCASSGGPGGLQETQYFGPGTRLLVL.

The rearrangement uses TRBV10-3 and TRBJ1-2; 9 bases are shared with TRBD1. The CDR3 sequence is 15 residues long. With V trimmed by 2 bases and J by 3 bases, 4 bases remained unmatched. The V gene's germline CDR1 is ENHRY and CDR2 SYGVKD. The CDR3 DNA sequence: TGTGCCATCAGTGAGGGGACAGGGAATGACTATGGCTACACCTTC. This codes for CAISEGTGNDYGYTF.

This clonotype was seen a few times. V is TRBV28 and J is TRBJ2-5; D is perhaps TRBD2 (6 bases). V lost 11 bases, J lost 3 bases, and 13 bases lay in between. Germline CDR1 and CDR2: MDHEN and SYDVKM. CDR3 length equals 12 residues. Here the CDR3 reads CAGGDPEETQYF. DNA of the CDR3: TGTGCCGGAGGGGACCCCGAAGAGACCCAGTACTTC.

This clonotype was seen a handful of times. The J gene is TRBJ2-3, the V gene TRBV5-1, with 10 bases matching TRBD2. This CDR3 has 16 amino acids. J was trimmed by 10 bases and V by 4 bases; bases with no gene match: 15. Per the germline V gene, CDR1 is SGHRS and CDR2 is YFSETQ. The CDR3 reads CASSLPTSGKGDAQYF. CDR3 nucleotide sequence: TGCGCCAGCAGCCTACCAACTAGCGGGAAGGGGGATGCGCAGTATTTT.

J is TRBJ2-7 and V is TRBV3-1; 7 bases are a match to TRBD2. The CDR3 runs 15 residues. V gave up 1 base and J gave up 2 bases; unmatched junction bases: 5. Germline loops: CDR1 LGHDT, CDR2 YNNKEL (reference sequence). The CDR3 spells CASSQVTSFPYEQYF. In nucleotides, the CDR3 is TGTGCCAGCAGCCAAGTGACTAGCTTCCCCTACGAGCAGTACTTC.

CDR3 loop: CASTHPGHHEKLFF. The CDR3 DNA follows: TGTGCCAGTACCCACCCGGGACACCACGAAAAACTGTTTTTT. The chain has TRBV19 and TRBJ1-4; tentatively, D is TRBD1 (6 bases). CDR1 and CDR2 (germline): LNHDA, SQIVND (reference sequence). V lost 7 bases and J lost 8, with 17 bases in between. The CDR3 runs 14 residues.

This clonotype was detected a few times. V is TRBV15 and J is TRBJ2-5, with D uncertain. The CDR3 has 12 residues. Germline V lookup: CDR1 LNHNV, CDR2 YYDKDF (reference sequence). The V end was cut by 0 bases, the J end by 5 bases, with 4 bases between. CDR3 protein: CATSRDLETQYF. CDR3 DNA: TGTGCCACCAGCAGAGATCTCGAGACCCAGTACTTC.

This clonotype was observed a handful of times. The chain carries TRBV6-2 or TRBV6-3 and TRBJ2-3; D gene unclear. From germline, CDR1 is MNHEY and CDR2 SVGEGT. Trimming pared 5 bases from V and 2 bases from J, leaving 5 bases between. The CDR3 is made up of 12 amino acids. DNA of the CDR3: TGTGCCAGCAGTCAAAACACAGATACGCAGTATTTT. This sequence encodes CASSQNTDTQYF.

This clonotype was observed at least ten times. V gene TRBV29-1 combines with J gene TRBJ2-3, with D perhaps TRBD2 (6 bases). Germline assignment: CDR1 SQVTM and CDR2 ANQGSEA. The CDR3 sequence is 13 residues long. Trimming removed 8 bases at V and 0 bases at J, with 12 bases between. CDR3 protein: CSPQGLSTDTQYF. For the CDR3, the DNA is TGCAGCCCTCAAGGACTAAGCACAGATACGCAGTATTTT.

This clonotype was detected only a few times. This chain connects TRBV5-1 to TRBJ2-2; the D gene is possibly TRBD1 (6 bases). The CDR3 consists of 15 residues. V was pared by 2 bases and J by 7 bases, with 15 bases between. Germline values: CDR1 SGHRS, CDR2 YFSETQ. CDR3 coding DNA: TGCGCCAGCAGCTTCGAACAGGGATCGGGCGGGGAGCTGTTTTTT. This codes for CASSFEQGSGGELFF.

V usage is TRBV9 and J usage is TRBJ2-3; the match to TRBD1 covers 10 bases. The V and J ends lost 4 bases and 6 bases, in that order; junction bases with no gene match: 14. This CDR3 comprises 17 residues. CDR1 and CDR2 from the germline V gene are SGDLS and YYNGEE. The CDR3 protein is CASSFRPGQGVGDTQYF. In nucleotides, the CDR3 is TGTGCCAGCAGCTTTAGACCAGGACAGGGGGTCGGGGATACGCAGTATTTT.

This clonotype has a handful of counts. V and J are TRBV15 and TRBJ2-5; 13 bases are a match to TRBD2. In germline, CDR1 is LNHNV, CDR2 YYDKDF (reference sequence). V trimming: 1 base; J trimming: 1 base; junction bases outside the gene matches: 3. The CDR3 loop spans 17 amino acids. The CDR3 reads CATSRGTSGSFQETQYF. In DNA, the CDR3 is TGTGCCACCAGCAGAGGGACTAGCGGGAGTTTCCAAGAGACCCAGTACTTC.

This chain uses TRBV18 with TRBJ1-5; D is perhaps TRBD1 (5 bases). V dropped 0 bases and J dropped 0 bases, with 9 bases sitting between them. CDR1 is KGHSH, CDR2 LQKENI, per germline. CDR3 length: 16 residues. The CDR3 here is CASSPPGTDSNQPQHF. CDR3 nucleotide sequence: TGTGCCAGCTCACCACCGGGGACGGATAGCAATCAGCCCCAGCATTTT.

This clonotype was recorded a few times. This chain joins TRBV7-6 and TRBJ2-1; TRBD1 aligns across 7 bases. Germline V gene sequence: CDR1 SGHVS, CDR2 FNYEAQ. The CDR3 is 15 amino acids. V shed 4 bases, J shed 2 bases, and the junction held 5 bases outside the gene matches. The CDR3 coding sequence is TGTGCCAGCAGCTCCACAGGGGAGACCTACAATGAGCAGTTCTTC. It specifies CASSSTGETYNEQFF.

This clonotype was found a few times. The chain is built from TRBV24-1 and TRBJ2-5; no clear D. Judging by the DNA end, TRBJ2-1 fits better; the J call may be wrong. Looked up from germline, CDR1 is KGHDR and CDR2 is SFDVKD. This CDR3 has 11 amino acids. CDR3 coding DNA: TGTGCCACCAGTGCTAAGAATGAGCAGTTCTTC. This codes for CATSAKNEQFF.

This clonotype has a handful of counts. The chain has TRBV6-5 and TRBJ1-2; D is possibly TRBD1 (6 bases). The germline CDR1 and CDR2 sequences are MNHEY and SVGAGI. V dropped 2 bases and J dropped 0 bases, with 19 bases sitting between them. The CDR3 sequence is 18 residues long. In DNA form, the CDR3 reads TGTGCCAGCAGTTACGTCGGGCAGGGGAGGGGAACTAACTATGGCTACACCTTC. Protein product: CASSYVGQGRGTNYGYTF.

The CDR3 DNA follows: TGCAGCGTCCGAGGGAGTAGCGGGGCCTCCTACGAGCAGTACTTC. Protein sequence: CSVRGSSGASYEQYF. This chain joins TRBV29-1 and TRBJ2-7, with 8 bases lining up with TRBD2. Trimming at V came to 6 bases and at J to 0 bases, leaving 10 bases not matched to a gene. CDR1 SQVTM and CDR2 ANQGSEA come from the germline V gene. The CDR3 consists of 15 residues.

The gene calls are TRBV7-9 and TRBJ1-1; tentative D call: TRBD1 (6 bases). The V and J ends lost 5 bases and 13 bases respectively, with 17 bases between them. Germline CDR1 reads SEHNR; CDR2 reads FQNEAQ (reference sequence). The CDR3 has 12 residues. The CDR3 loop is CASSERQAEGFF. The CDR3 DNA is TGTGCCAGCAGCGAGCGACAGGCTGAGGGTTTCTTT.

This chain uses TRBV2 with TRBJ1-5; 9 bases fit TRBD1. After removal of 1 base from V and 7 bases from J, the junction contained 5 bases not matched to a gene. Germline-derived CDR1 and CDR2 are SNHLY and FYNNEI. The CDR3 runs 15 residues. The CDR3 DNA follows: TGTGCCAGCAGTGAAGATACAGGGGGCTGGCAGCCCCAGCATTTT. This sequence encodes CASSEDTGGWQPQHF. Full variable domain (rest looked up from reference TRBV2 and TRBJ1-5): EPEVTQTPSHQVTQMGQEVILRCVPISNHLYFYWYRQILGQKVEFLVSFYNNEISEKSEIFDDQFSVERPDGSNFTLKIRSTKLEDSAMYFCASSEDTGGWQPQHFGDGTRLSIL.

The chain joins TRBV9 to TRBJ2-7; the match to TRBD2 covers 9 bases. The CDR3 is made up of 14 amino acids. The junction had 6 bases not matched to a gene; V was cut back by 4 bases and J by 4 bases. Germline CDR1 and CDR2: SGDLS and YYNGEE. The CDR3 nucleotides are TGTGCCAGCAGCTTTAGCGGGAGTCGGTACGAGCAGTACTTC. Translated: CASSFSGSRYEQYF.

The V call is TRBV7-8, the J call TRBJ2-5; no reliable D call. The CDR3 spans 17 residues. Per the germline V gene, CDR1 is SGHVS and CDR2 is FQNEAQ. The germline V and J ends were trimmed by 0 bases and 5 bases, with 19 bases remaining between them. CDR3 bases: TGTGCCAGCAGCTTAGCATCATTTCGGATTATTGGGGAGACCCAGTACTTC. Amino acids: CASSLASFRIIGETQYF.

This CDR3 is CASSYSRVHEQYF. Here the CDR3 DNA reads TGTGCCAGCAGTTACTCCAGGGTGCACGAGCAGTACTTC. V usage is TRBV6-6 and J usage is TRBJ2-7, with D tentatively TRBD1 (5 bases). Trimming removed 0 bases from V and 5 bases from J, with 8 bases in between. Looked up from germline, CDR1 is MNHNY and CDR2 is SVGAGI (reference sequence). The CDR3 is 13 amino acids.